These T cell receptor beta chains were read from a single sample in a study of radiotherapy plus CTLA-4 blockade in lung cancer. TCRdb keeps only in-frame clones here, not all; method: immunoSEQ multiplex PCR. The data show 90,000 to 95,000 clones, with about four fifths seen just once and 0.65% to 1% held by the top ten. Sequencing used peripheral blood, obtained from a patient treated with radiotherapy plus ipilimumab. The receptors were gathered from a human donor with non-small cell lung cancer who had stable disease on radiotherapy plus ipilimumab. Each CDR3 is given with its conserved first and last residue. The D gene is left open where the match is weak. Only part of the rows carry a size: once, few, many, or a class if the clone is expanded.

TRBV30	-	once	TRBJ2-4	TGTGCCTGGGAGAGGGAGGGGGTAAACATTCAGTACTTC	CAWEREGVNIQYF
TRBV14	-	-	TRBJ2-2	TGTGCCAGCAGCCAGGGAAACACCGGGGAGCTGTTTTTT	CASSQGNTGELFF
TRBV6-6	-	-	TRBJ1-4	TGTGCCGTAGGCTCCCTATCAACTAATGAAAAACTGTTTTTT	CAVGSLSTNEKLFF
TRBV28	-	-	TRBJ1-4	TGTGCCAGCAGTTTGGAAAAACTGTTTTTT	CASSLEKLFF
TRBV29-1	TRBD1	once	TRBJ1-2	TGCAGCGCGAAAACAGGGGCTTATGGCTACACCTTC	CSAKTGAYGYTF
TRBV5-4	TRBD2	-	TRBJ2-5	TGTGCCAGCAGCTTGTCTAGCGGGGGGGCCGAGACCCAGTACTTC	CASSLSSGGAETQYF
TRBV7-2	TRBD2	-	TRBJ2-3	TGTGCCAGCAGAATCGGGGGGGCCGTTTTAGATACGCAGTATTTT	CASRIGGAVLDTQYF
TRBV7-3	-	few	TRBJ2-3	TGTGCCAGCAGCCCGACAACTAGCAGCACAGATACGCAGTATTTT	CASSPTTSSTDTQYF
TRBV5-1	-	-	TRBJ1-2	TGCGCCAGCAGCTTGGAACAGGGACTTAACTATGGCTACACCTTC	CASSLEQGLNYGYTF
TRBV5-1	-	-	TRBJ1-6	TGCGCCAGCAAGGCCGGACAGCTTAGTAACCCTAATAATTCACCCCTCCACTTT	CASKAGQLSNPNNSPLHF
TRBV6-6	TRBD1	few	TRBJ1-1	TGTGCCAGCAGAGACCGGGACAGGGCGAACACTGAAGCTTTCTTT	CASRDRDRANTEAFF
TRBV19	-	-	TRBJ1-1	TGTGCCAGTAAAGCCAGGGGGAACACTGAAGCTTTCTTT	CASKARGNTEAFF
TRBV9	-	-	TRBJ2-2	TGTGCCAGCAGCGTCGACTCCTATGCCACCGGGGAGCTGTTTTTT	CASSVDSYATGELFF
TRBV28	-	-	TRBJ2-7	TGTGCCAGCAGTTTAGGTTATGTGGGCGAGCAGTACTTC	CASSLGYVGEQYF
TRBV29-1	TRBD1	once	TRBJ1-6	TGCAGCGTAACGACAGGGTTGGGTTCACCCCTCCACTTT	CSVTTGLGSPLHF
TRBV30	TRBD2	few	TRBJ2-1	TGTGCCTGGAGAGGACTAGCGGGAGTGCATGAGCAGTTCTTC	CAWRGLAGVHEQFF
TRBV28	-	-	TRBJ1-2	TGTGCCAGCAGTCCAACCTATGGCTACACCTTC	CASSPTYGYTF
TRBV5-4	TRBD2	once	TRBJ2-5	TGTGCCAGCAGCTTAGCCAGGGAGGGGGAGACCCAGTACTTC	CASSLAREGETQYF
TRBV6-1	TRBD1	once	TRBJ1-5	TGTGCCAGCAAGGGGACAGATCTAAGCAATCAGCCCCAGCATTTT	CASKGTDLSNQPQHF
TRBV19	-	-	TRBJ1-2	TGTGCCAGTAGTATAGGGCGCCGCAACTATGGCTACACCTTC	CASSIGRRNYGYTF
TRBV11-2	-	-	TRBJ2-7	TGTGCCAGCAGCCCCCTAGCTGCGGGGTCCCCAAGGGAGCAGTACTTC	CASSPLAAGSPREQYF
TRBV2	-	-	TRBJ1-5	TGTGCCAGCGGATTGGGGATGAGCCGCGTGCGCCAGCCCCAGCATTTT	CASGLGMSRVRQPQHF
TRBV28	-	-	TRBJ2-7	TGTGCCAGCAACCGCCAGAGGCACAACGAGCAGTACTTC	CASNRQRHNEQYF
TRBV29-1	-	-	TRBJ2-7	TGCAGCGTTACAGACAGACCCTACGAGCAGTACTTC	CSVTDRPYEQYF
TRBV10-1	TRBD2	-	TRBJ2-3	TGCGCCAGCAGTGTGACTAGCGGTCTATCCGAAGATACGCAGTATTTT	CASSVTSGLSEDTQYF
TRBV5-1	TRBD1	-	TRBJ2-7	TGCGCCAGCAGCTTCCAGACAGGGCCCAACGAGCAGTACTTC	CASSFQTGPNEQYF
TRBV7-9	-	-	TRBJ2-3	TGTGCCAGCAGCTTAGTTTCTGGAGTAGATACGCAGTATTTT	CASSLVSGVDTQYF
TRBV6-5	-	-	TRBJ2-7	TGTGCCAGCAGCCCGCGGGCTATTCAGGGAACCGAGCAGTACTTC	CASSPRAIQGTEQYF
TRBV23-1	-	-	TRBJ2-7	TGCGCCAGCAGTCCACCAAGGACGGCCCCCTACGAGCAGTACTTC	CASSPPRTAPYEQYF
TRBV7-3	TRBD2	-	TRBJ2-2	TGTGCCAGCAGCTTACAGCGGGGGGACACCGGGGAGCTGTTTTTT	CASSLQRGDTGELFF
TRBV27	TRBD1	once	TRBJ2-7	TGTGCCAGCAGTACCAGGGACAGGGTCGGGAACGAGCAGTACTTC	CASSTRDRVGNEQYF
TRBV28	-	-	TRBJ1-5	TGTGCCAGCAGTTTTTCAGCGGGGAATCAGCCCCAGCATTTT	CASSFSAGNQPQHF
TRBV7-3	TRBD2	-	TRBJ2-3	TGTGCCAGCAGCTCAAAGGGGACTAGCGGTAGCACAGATACGCAGTATTTT	CASSSKGTSGSTDTQYF
TRBV12-5	TRBD1	-	TRBJ1-1	TGTGCTAGTGCCGCCGGGACAGGGTTAGCTTTCTTT	CASAAGTGLAFF
TRBV28	TRBD1	-	TRBJ1-5	TGTGCCAGCAGTCCAGGGGGAACAAGGCAGCCCCAGCATTTT	CASSPGGTRQPQHF
TRBV27	-	-	TRBJ2-7	TGTGCCAGCAGCTCGCGGGCTACGCAGAACGAGCAGTACTTC	CASSSRATQNEQYF
TRBV4-1	-	-	TRBJ2-5	TGCGCCAGCAGCCAAGTACAACGGGAGACCCAGTACTTC	CASSQVQRETQYF
TRBV5-1	TRBD1	-	TRBJ2-3	TGCGCCAGCAGAAGACAGGGTGGGACAGATACGCAGTATTTT	CASRRQGGTDTQYF
TRBV7-2	-	-	TRBJ1-6	TGTGCCAGCAGCTTAGCCCAGACAGGTTTTGGTTATAATTCACCCCTCCACTTT	CASSLAQTGFGYNSPLHF
TRBV7-3	TRBD2	once	TRBJ2-1	TGTGCCACCACCAACCCTGTCGGGACTACCAACAATGAGCAGTTCTTC	CATTNPVGTTNNEQFF
TRBV13	-	-	TRBJ1-3	TGTGCCAGCAGCTTAGAACGCGGGTCTGGAAACACCATATATTTT	CASSLERGSGNTIYF
TRBV11-2	-	-	TRBJ1-5	TGTGCCAGCAGCTTAGCCCAGACCAATCAGCCCCAGCATTTT	CASSLAQTNQPQHF
TRBV7-8	-	-	TRBJ1-1	TGTGCCAGCAGCTTAGAACCGAACACTGAAGCTTTCTTT	CASSLEPNTEAFF
TRBV19	TRBD1	-	TRBJ1-2	TGTGCCAGTAGTACAGCCGGGACAGGGACCTATGGCTACACCTTC	CASSTAGTGTYGYTF
TRBV30	-	-	TRBJ2-7	TGTGCCTGGAGCGGGGGACCCCCCTACGAGCAGTACTTC	CAWSGGPPYEQYF
TRBV5-1	TRBD1	-	TRBJ2-7	TGCGCCAGCAGTAGATCACCCTCAAGATCTGGACAGGGGGGGTCGGAACGCGAGCAGTACTTC	CASSRSPSRSGQGGSEREQYF
TRBV6-1	-	-	TRBJ1-2	TGTGCCAGCAGTGAAGTCCGCTACACCTTC	CASSEVRYTF
TRBV6-1	-	-	TRBJ2-2	TGTGCCAGCAGGAACCGGGCCCGGAGTCCCGGGGAGCTGTTTTTT	CASRNRARSPGELFF
TRBV28	TRBD2	once	TRBJ2-1	TGTGCCAGCAGCAGACTAGCGGGGATATACAATGAGCAGTTCTTC	CASSRLAGIYNEQFF
TRBV2	-	-	TRBJ2-3	TGTGCCAGCAGTGTTTGGAGGGCCCCAGATACGCAGTATTTT	CASSVWRAPDTQYF